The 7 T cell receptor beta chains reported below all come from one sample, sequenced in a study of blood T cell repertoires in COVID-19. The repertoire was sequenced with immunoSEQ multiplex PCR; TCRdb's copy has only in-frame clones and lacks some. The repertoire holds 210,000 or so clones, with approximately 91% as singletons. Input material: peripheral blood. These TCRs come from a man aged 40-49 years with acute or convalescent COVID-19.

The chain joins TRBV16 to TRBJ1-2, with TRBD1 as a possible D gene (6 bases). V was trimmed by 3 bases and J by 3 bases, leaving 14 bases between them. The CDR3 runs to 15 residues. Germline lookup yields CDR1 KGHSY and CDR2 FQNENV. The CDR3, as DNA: TGTGCCAGCAGCCAGTTAACAGGGCTCGACTATGGCTACACCTTC. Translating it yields CASSQLTGLDYGYTF.

The CDR3 loop reads CATSDSSSHLEAFF. CDR3 DNA: TGTGCCACCAGTGATTCTAGTAGTCACTTAGAAGCTTTCTTT. V gene TRBV24-1 combines with J gene TRBJ1-1; D gene uncertain. Germline-derived CDR1 and CDR2 are KGHDR and SFDVKD. This CDR3 has 14 amino acids. The V end lost 2 bases, the J end lost 8 bases, and 14 bases lay between the germline ends.

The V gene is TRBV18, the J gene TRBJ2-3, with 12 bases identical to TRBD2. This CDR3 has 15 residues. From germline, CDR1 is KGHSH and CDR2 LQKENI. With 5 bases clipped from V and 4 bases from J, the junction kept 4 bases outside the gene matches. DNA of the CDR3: TGTGCCAGCTCATCGACTAGCGGGGGCGCAGATACGCAGTATTTT. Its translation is CASSSTSGGADTQYF.

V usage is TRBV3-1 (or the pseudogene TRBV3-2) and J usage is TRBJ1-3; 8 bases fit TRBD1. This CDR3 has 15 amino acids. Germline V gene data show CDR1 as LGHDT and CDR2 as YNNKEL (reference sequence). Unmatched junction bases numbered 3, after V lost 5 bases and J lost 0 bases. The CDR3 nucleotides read TGTGCCAGCAGCAAAACAGGGGGCTCTGGAAACACCATATATTTT. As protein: CASSKTGGSGNTIYF.

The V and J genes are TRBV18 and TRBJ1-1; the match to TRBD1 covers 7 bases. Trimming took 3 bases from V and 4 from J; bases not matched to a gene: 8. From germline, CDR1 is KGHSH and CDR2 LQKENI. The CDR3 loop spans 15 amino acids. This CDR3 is CASSPDRELGTEAFF. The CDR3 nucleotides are TGTGCCAGCTCACCTGACAGGGAATTGGGCACTGAAGCTTTCTTT.

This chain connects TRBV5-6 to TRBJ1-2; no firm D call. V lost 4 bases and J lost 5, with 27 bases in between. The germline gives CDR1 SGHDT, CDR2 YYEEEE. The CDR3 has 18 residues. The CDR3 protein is CASSPLERPARAGYGYTF. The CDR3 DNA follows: TGTGCCAGCAGCCCCCTTGAAAGGCCCGCGCGGGCTGGATATGGCTACACCTTC.

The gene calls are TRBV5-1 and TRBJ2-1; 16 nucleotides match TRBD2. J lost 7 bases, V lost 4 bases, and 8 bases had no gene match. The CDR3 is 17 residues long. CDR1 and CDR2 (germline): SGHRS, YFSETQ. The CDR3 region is CASSPPGLAGGRNEQFF. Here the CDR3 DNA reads TGCGCCAGCAGCCCGCCGGGACTAGCGGGGGGGCGGAATGAGCAGTTCTTC. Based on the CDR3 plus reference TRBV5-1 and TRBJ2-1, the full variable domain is KAGVTQTPRYLIKTRGQQVTLSCSPISGHRSVSWYQQTPGQGLQFLFEYFSETQRNKGNFPGRFSGRQFSNSRSEMNVSTLELGDSALYLCASSPPGLAGGRNEQFFGPGTRLTVL.